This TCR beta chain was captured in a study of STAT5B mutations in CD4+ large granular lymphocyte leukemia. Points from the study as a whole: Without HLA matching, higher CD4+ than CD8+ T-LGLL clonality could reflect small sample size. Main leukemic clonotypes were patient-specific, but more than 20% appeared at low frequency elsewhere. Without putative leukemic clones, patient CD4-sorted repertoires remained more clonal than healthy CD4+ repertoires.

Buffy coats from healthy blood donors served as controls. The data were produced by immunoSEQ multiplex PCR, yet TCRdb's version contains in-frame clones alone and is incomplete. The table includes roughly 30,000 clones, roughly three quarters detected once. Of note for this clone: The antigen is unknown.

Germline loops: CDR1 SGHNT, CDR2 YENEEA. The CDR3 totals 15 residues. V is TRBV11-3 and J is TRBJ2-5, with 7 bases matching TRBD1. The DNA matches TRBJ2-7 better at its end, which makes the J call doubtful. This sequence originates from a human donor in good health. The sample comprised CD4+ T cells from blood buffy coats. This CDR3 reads CASSKARTGWDEQYF. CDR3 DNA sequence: TGTGCCAGCAGCAAAGCAAGGACAGGTTGGGACGAGCAGTACTTC.